A single sample is the source of the 21 T cell receptor beta chains below, sequenced in a study of shared clonotypes between healthy human individuals. Selected positively for CCR7 and CD45RO-negative, naive CD8 cells excluded terminally differentiated effector memory CD45RA+ cells. Clones were read by immunoSEQ multiplex PCR, and TCRdb kept only the in-frame ones, dropping some. The sample holds about 2 million clones, over 85% seen once. Sequenced: naive CD8+ T cells sorted from blood. The receptor set was obtained from a man aged 18 to 30 in good health.

This rearrangement joins TRBV29-1 to TRBJ1-3, with D unresolved. This CDR3 is 11 amino acids long. V gave up 4 bases and J gave up 4 bases, with 5 bases separating them. CDR1 SQVTM and CDR2 ANQGSEA come from the germline V gene. The CDR3 region has the DNA TGCAGCGTTGTGCTCGGAAACACCATATATTTT. Protein: CSVVLGNTIYF.

The V call is TRBV27, the J call TRBJ2-5; 11 nucleotides line up with TRBD2. Trimming took 3 bases from V and 4 from J; bases not matched to a gene: 7. This CDR3 spans 16 amino acids. Germline assignment: CDR1 MNHEY and CDR2 SMNVEV (reference sequence). The CDR3 DNA sequence: TGTGCCAGCAGTTTTTCTAGCGGGAGGTTCGTAGAGACCCAGTACTTC. Amino acid sequence: CASSFSSGRFVETQYF.

The V gene is TRBV10-2, the J gene TRBJ1-2; D gene ambiguous. Germline lookup yields CDR1 WSHSY and CDR2 SAAADI. The V and J ends lost 6 bases and 1 base respectively, with 6 bases between them. The CDR3 totals 12 residues. CDR3 protein: CASSPDNYGYTF. CDR3 DNA sequence: TGCGCCAGCAGCCCGGATAACTATGGCTACACCTTC.

This chain joins TRBV27 and TRBJ2-7, with D perhaps TRBD1 (5 bases). V was shortened by 4 bases and J by 3 bases, with 16 bases between the two germline ends. The CDR3 covers 15 residues. Looked up from germline, CDR1 is MNHEY and CDR2 is SMNVEV (reference sequence). The chain's CDR3 is CASSWGSDSLYEQYF. For the CDR3, the DNA is TGTGCCAGCAGTTGGGGATCCGACAGCCTCTACGAGCAGTACTTC.

This clone showed up just once. Other DNA variants within this sample encode the same CDR3. In nucleotides, the CDR3 is TGTGCCAGCAGTTACGGACAGGGGACCTACGAGCAGTACTTC. This encodes CASSYGQGTYEQYF. This sequence joins TRBV27 and TRBJ2-7; the match to TRBD1 covers 9 bases. V dropped 4 bases and J dropped 2; count of bases not matched to a gene: 3. Germline values: CDR1 MNHEY, CDR2 SMNVEV (reference sequence). There are 14 residues in the CDR3.

The chain carries TRBV30 and TRBJ2-1; 8 positions agree with TRBD2. The length of the CDR3 is 16 residues. The trim removed 2 bases at V and 8 bases at J, leaving 14 bases unmatched. Germline CDR1 and CDR2: GTSNPN and SVGIG (reference sequence). CDR3 DNA: TGTGCCTGGAGTTCCCACTATGAGGCGGGGGGCGATGAGCAGTTCTTC. This gives the protein CAWSSHYEAGGDEQFF.

The chain couples TRBV29-1 to TRBJ2-3, with D uncertain. V lost 7 bases and J 1 base, leaving 9 bases between the germline ends. This CDR3 spans 12 amino acids. Germline values: CDR1 SQVTM, CDR2 ANQGSEA. The CDR3 bases are TGCAGCGGACAAGCCGGCACAGATACGCAGTATTTT. Translated: CSGQAGTDTQYF.

In this sample, this clone turned up a few times. The J gene is TRBJ1-2, the V gene TRBV28; D is undetermined. Germline V gene lookup returns CDR1 MDHEN and CDR2 SYDVKM. The CDR3 is 12 amino acids. The V and J ends lost 3 bases and 7 bases respectively, with 9 bases between them. The CDR3 coding sequence is TGTGCCAGCAGTTTCCCAGCCCTTGGCTACACCTTC. Protein product: CASSFPALGYTF.

With respect to this clone: Other DNA variants within this sample encode the same CDR3. This chain connects TRBV9 to TRBJ2-5; 8 bases fit TRBD2. Trimming took 0 bases from V and 1 from J; bases not matched to a gene: 2. Germline values: CDR1 SGDLS, CDR2 YYNGEE. The length of the CDR3 is 15 residues. CDR3 loop: CASSVGTSGQETQYF. The CDR3 DNA sequence: TGTGCCAGCAGCGTAGGTACTAGCGGCCAAGAGACCCAGTACTTC.

This sequence joins TRBV29-1 and TRBJ2-7, with TRBD1 matching 7 bases. In germline, CDR1 is SQVTM, CDR2 ANQGSEA. This CDR3 contains 12 residues. The trim removed 6 bases at V and 5 bases at J, leaving 7 bases unmatched. CDR3: CSVRQGFDEQYF. CDR3 in DNA: TGCAGCGTAAGACAGGGTTTCGACGAGCAGTACTTC.

About this clone: This sample also contains other DNA sequences that code for the same CDR3. The chain uses TRBV27 and TRBJ1-1; 9 nucleotides align to TRBD1. The CDR3 contains 14 residues. The trim removed 3 bases at V and 4 bases at J, leaving 3 bases unmatched. Germline loops: CDR1 MNHEY, CDR2 SMNVEV (reference sequence). The CDR3 loop is CASSLTGGGTEAFF. The CDR3 nucleotides read TGTGCCAGCAGTTTGACAGGGGGAGGCACTGAAGCTTTCTTT.

The chain couples TRBV28 to TRBJ2-3; no clear D. Trimming shortened V by 5 bases and J by 0 bases, and 15 bases separated the two germline ends. The CDR3 sequence is 16 residues long. Germline V gene lookup returns CDR1 MDHEN and CDR2 SYDVKM. Here the CDR3 DNA reads TGTGCCAGCAGTGGCTCGACATTATCTAGCACAGATACGCAGTATTTT. Its translation is CASSGSTLSSTDTQYF. Supplemented by reference TRBV28 and TRBJ2-3, the full variable domain reads DVKVTQSSRYLVKRTGEKVFLECVQDMDHENMFWYRQDPGLGLRLIYFSYDVKMKEKGDIPEGYSVSREKKERFSLILESASTNQTSMYLCASSGSTLSSTDTQYFGPGTRLTVL.

Note on this clone: This specimen includes other DNA sequences encoding the same CDR3. V is TRBV6-5 and J is TRBJ2-7, with D possibly matching TRBD1 (6 bases). The germline gives CDR1 MNHEY, CDR2 SVGAGI. V shed 3 bases and J shed 4 bases, with 10 bases lying between them. The CDR3 runs to 13 residues. As DNA, the CDR3 is TGTGCCAGCAGTTATGGACAGCTATACGAGCAGTACTTC. This encodes CASSYGQLYEQYF.

The chain is built from TRBV5-4 and TRBJ1-1; 7 nucleotides match TRBD1. The trim removed 2 bases at V and 2 bases at J, leaving 6 bases unmatched. Germline assignment: CDR1 SGHNT and CDR2 YYREEE (reference sequence). CDR3 size: 15 residues. CDR3: CASSLPGTANTEAFF. CDR3 in DNA: TGTGCCAGCAGCTTACCCGGGACAGCTAACACTGAAGCTTTCTTT. The whole variable domain, remainder taken from reference TRBV5-4 and TRBJ1-1, is ETGVTQSPTHLIKTRGQQVTLRCSSQSGHNTVSWYQQALGQGPQFIFQYYREEENGRGNFPPRFSGLQFPNYSSELNVNALELDDSALYLCASSLPGTANTEAFFGQGTRLTVV.

With regard to this clone: Other DNA sequences in the sample encode the same CDR3. The V gene is TRBV10-3, the J gene TRBJ2-7; D is unclear. V was cut by 2 bases and J by 3 bases, with 5 bases left in between. CDR1 is ENHRY, CDR2 SYGVKD, per germline. The CDR3 runs to 12 residues. CDR3 nucleotides: TGTGCCATCAGTGAGACTGGCTACGAGCAGTACTTC. Translation: CAISETGYEQYF.

The chain carries TRBV15 and TRBJ1-5; D is undetermined. The germline V gene has CDR1 LNHNV and CDR2 YYDKDF (reference sequence). The CDR3 sequence is 13 residues long. Between the trimmed V and J ends, which lost 1 base and 4 bases, there was a span of 5 bases. As DNA, the CDR3 is TGTGCCACCAGCAGAGGAGGAAATCAGCCCCAGCATTTT. Translating it yields CATSRGGNQPQHF. The variable domain in full, completed from reference TRBV15 and TRBJ1-5, reads DAMVIQNPRYQVTQFGKPVTLSCSQTLNHNVMYWYQQKSSQAPKLLFHYYDKDFNNEADTPDNFQSRRPNTSFCFLDIRSPGLGDTAMYLCATSRGGNQPQHFGDGTRLSIL.

This rearrangement joins TRBV30 to TRBJ1-6; 10 bases agree with TRBD1. This CDR3 region has 13 residues. V trimming: 5 bases; J trimming: 9 bases; junction bases outside the gene matches: 4. Germline-derived CDR1 and CDR2 are GTSNPN and SVGIG (reference sequence). DNA for the CDR3: TGTGCCTGGGACAGGGGGCTAGGTTCACCCCTCCACTTT. The encoded protein is CAWDRGLGSPLHF.

V is TRBV6-1 and J is TRBJ1-1, with TRBD1 matching over 9 bases. Germline V gene lookup returns CDR1 MNHNS and CDR2 SASEGT. The CDR3 covers 16 residues. V trimming: 2 bases; J trimming: 5 bases; junction bases outside the gene matches: 9. CDR3 loop: CASSEPGQGYWTEAFF. Written as DNA, the CDR3 is TGTGCCAGCAGTGAACCGGGACAGGGTTATTGGACTGAAGCTTTCTTT.

The gene calls are TRBV4-2 and TRBJ2-1; D might be TRBD1 (5 bases). The CDR3 is made up of 20 amino acids. V gave up 0 bases and J gave up 1 base, with 22 bases separating them. Germline loops: CDR1 LGHNA, CDR2 YNFKEQ. The CDR3 loop is CASSQDPPVGPTDSYNEQFF. The CDR3 bases are TGTGCCAGCAGCCAAGATCCCCCGGTGGGGCCGACCGATTCCTACAATGAGCAGTTCTTC.

Comments on this clone: The identical CDR3 is also encoded by other nucleotide sequences in the sample. The J gene is TRBJ2-7, the V gene TRBV6-1; D may be TRBD1 (6 bases). The germline V and J ends were trimmed by 1 base and 3 bases, with 13 bases remaining between them. Per the germline V gene, CDR1 is MNHNS and CDR2 is SASEGT. CDR3 length: 15 amino acids. CDR3 sequence reads: CASSEVGQGLYEQYF. As DNA, the CDR3 is TGTGCCAGCAGTGAAGTTGGGCAGGGGCTCTACGAGCAGTACTTC.

Details on this clone: The sample holds other DNA sequences that translate to the same CDR3. CDR3 protein: CASSFPGAEAFF. The CDR3, as DNA: TGTGCCAGCAGTTTCCCGGGCGCTGAAGCTTTCTTT. V gene TRBV27 combines with J gene TRBJ1-1; no reliable D call. Trimming removed 3 bases at V and 6 bases at J, with 8 bases between. CDR1 MNHEY and CDR2 SMNVEV come from the germline V gene (reference sequence). The CDR3 extends over 12 amino acids.